The 14 T cell receptor beta chains below were found in one sample sequenced in a study of neurological immune-mediated disorders. TCRdb reanalysed the 5' RACE reads using MiXCR and keeps one entry per CDR3 protein. The repertoire has about 55,000 distinct CDR3 sequences, 3.8% of them found once; the top ten carry approximately 5.9%. Input material: PBMCs. The source of these receptors is a man in his sixties with multiple sclerosis.

This clonotype appeared many times. The V and J genes are TRBV25-1 and TRBJ2-4; D may correspond to TRBD1 or TRBD2 (5 bases each). Trimming left V 4 bases short and J 6 bases short, with 10 bases between. The CDR3 is made up of 13 amino acids. Germline CDR1 MGHDK, CDR2 SYGVNS. The CDR3 nucleotides are TGTGCCAGCAGTGTCGCAGGGACAAACATTCAGTACTTC. The encoded protein is CASSVAGTNIQYF.

This clonotype was observed at least ten times. V and J are TRBV5-1 and TRBJ2-1; either TRBD1 or TRBD2 may supply D (5 bases each). Trimming stripped 3 bases from V and 5 bases from J, with 15 bases between. CDR3 size: 15 residues. The germline V gene encodes CDR1 SGHRS and CDR2 YFSETQ. The CDR3 reads CASSYKGPTHNEQFF. The CDR3 nucleotides are TGCGCCAGCAGCTATAAGGGACCGACCCACAATGAGCAGTTCTTC.

This clonotype appeared many times. The gene calls are TRBV2 and TRBJ1-5, with no clear D. There are 15 residues in the CDR3. Germline V gives CDR1 SNHLY, CDR2 FYNNEI. Trimming left V 4 bases short and J 4 bases short, with 14 bases between. In DNA form, the CDR3 reads TGTGCCAGCAGTGCGACCCCCACACTAAATCAGCCCCAGCATTTT. Its translation: CASSATPTLNQPQHF.

This clonotype was seen at least ten times. The rearrangement uses TRBV15 and TRBJ1-5; TRBD1 matches at 9 bases. From germline, CDR1 is LNHNV and CDR2 YYDKDF (reference sequence). V shed 8 bases and J 3 bases; nucleotides not matched to a gene: 8. There are 15 residues in the CDR3. Here the CDR3 reads CATSPGQGSNQPQHF. The DNA for the CDR3 is TGTGCCACCTCCCCGGGACAGGGATCCAATCAGCCCCAGCATTTT.

At least ten counts were recorded for this clonotype. CDR3 residues: CASSLDGTGNQPQHF. The CDR3 DNA reads TGCGCCAGCAGCTTGGATGGGACAGGTAATCAGCCCCAGCATTTT. V and J are TRBV5-1 and TRBJ1-5, with 8 bases lining up with TRBD1. V shed 0 bases, J shed 4 bases, and the junction held 3 bases outside the gene matches. CDR1 and CDR2 from the germline V gene are SGHRS and YFSETQ. The CDR3 contains 15 residues.

This clonotype was seen repeatedly, ten times or more. This sequence joins TRBV20-1 and TRBJ2-1; D ambiguous. Germline V CDR1 and CDR2: DFQATT, SNEGSKA (reference sequence). This CDR3 is built from 14 residues. Trimming took off 6 bases at V and 6 bases at J, with 18 bases between the two ends. CDR3 nucleotide sequence: TGCAGTGCCCCCGCTCGCACGGCCTTCAATGAGCAGTTCTTC. This translates into CSAPARTAFNEQFF.

This clonotype ranks as medium-sized. The gene calls are TRBV27 and TRBJ2-2, with TRBD2 as a possible D gene (6 bases). From germline, CDR1 is MNHEY and CDR2 SMNVEV (reference sequence). The CDR3 has 15 residues. The V end lost 2 bases, the J end lost 9 bases, and 16 bases lay between the germline ends. CDR3 protein: CASSLVGGSHRELFF. The CDR3 DNA is TGTGCCAGCAGTTTAGTTGGGGGGTCCCACCGGGAGCTGTTTTTT.

This clonotype occurred a few times. A much larger clone differs by one base, so this may be a read error. The chain carries TRBV7-9 and TRBJ2-3; a weak D match, TRBD2 (5 bases). The CDR3 has 14 amino acids. Germline V lookup: CDR1 SEHNR, CDR2 FQNEAQ (reference sequence). The CDR3 DNA reads as TGTGCCAGCAGCTTAGCGGGAGAGGCAGATAAGCAGTATTTT. Residues: CASSLAGEADKQYF.

In this sample, this clonotype turned up many times. The junction and the germline gene differ at one end; a read error may be behind it. The rearrangement links TRBV27 to TRBJ1-5; the D is unclear. Per the germline V gene, CDR1 is MNHEY and CDR2 is SMNVEV (reference sequence). The CDR3 totals 13 residues. The CDR3 reads CASRGDSNKTQNF. The CDR3 coding sequence is TGTGCCAGCCGGGGAGATAGCAATAAGACCCAGAATTTT.

For this clonotype: An end of the junction differs from the germline gene, which may be a read error. This chain joins TRBV29-1 and TRBJ2-1, with D uncertain. Germline CDR1 is SQVTM and CDR2 is ANQGSEA. The CDR3 has 13 residues. The CDR3: CSVNSGPRNEQIF. Written as DNA, the CDR3 is TGCAGTGTGAACTCCGGGCCACGCAATGAGCAGATCTTC.

With regard to this clonotype: No conserved phenylalanine or tryptophan is present at the end of the CDR3, so a read error is the likely explanation. The V call is TRBV7-2, the J call TRBJ2-7; D may match TRBD1 or TRBD2 (5 bases each). In germline, CDR1 is SGHTA, CDR2 FQGNSA. CDR3 length: 13 amino acids. V lost 6 bases and J 6 bases, leaving 15 bases between the germline ends. The CDR3 region is CASSNPGRVEQYN. For the CDR3, the DNA is TGTGCCAGCAGTAACCCGGGACGGGTCGAGCAGTACAAC.

The chain recombines TRBV29-1 with TRBJ2-5, with 7 bases aligning to TRBD2. CDR3 size: 11 residues. From germline, CDR1 is SQVTM and CDR2 ANQGSEA. The junction had 4 bases not matched to a gene; V was cut back by 7 bases and J by 5 bases. The CDR3 DNA is TGCAGCGGCGGGAGATCGGAGACCCAGTACTTC. Amino acid sequence: CSGGRSETQYF.

This clonotype was seen repeatedly, ten times or more. The V call is TRBV20-1, the J call TRBJ1-5; D is uncertain. V was cut by 3 bases and J by 5 bases, with 11 bases left in between. CDR3 size: 13 residues. Germline V CDR1 and CDR2: DFQATT, SNEGSKA (reference sequence). DNA of the CDR3: TGCAGTGCTAGCCGCGGCCTGGATCAGCCCCAGCATTTT. Translating it yields CSASRGLDQPQHF.

This clonotype has ten or more counts. The CDR3 nucleotides are TGTGCCAGCAGCCCTGAGACTAGCGGGTCAAGACGCACAGATACGCAGTATTTT. The encoded protein is CASSPETSGSRRTDTQYF. V and J are TRBV7-3 and TRBJ2-3, with 10 bases identical to TRBD2. The germline V gene encodes CDR1 SGHTA and CDR2 FQGTGA. The CDR3 covers 18 residues. V gave up 5 bases and J gave up 1 base; unmatched junction bases: 12.